Listed below are T cell receptor beta chains from one sample, sequenced in a study of shared clonotypes between healthy human individuals. Repertoires were generated with immunoSEQ multiplex PCR, while TCRdb's copy carries only in-frame clones and drops some. The sample has about 1.5 million clones; approximately 97% are singletons. Sequencing input: naive CD4+ T cells sorted from blood. These receptors all come from a young man in good health. Both conserved end residues are part of each CDR3. Each record gives: J gene, D gene, V gene, clone size, CDR3 DNA, CDR3 protein. The D gene is left open where the match is weak. Only some rows state a clone size, as once, few, many or a class for expanded clones.

>TRBJ1-1|TRBD1|TRBV7-9|-
TGTGCCAGCAGCCAAGGGACAGGGTTGGTAATTCTTGAAGCTTTCTTT
CASSQGTGLVILEAFF
>TRBJ2-3|TRBD2|TRBV14|-
TGTGCCAGCAGCCCCTGGACTAGCGGGGGTAGCACAGATACGCAGTATTTT
CASSPWTSGGSTDTQYF
>TRBJ2-4|TRBD1|TRBV6-6|once
TGTGCCAGCAGTTACCCCCCGGGACAGATGAGGAACATTCAGTACTTC
CASSYPPGQMRNIQYF
>TRBJ1-1|-|TRBV19|-
TGTGCCAGTAGTAGCCCTGGCCTCCGCTCGAGGTACACTGAAGCTTTCTTT
CASSSPGLRSRYTEAFF
>TRBJ1-1|-|TRBV11-2|once
TGTGCCAGCAGCCCCATACATATCCTGGCAGCTTTCTTT
CASSPIHILAAFF
>TRBJ2-7|-|TRBV7-2|-
TGTGCCAGCAGCTTAGTGGGCGACGGACCTTACGAGCAGTACTTC
CASSLVGDGPYEQYF
>TRBJ2-7|-|TRBV27|-
TGTGCCACCAGAAGGAGAGGGGAGATCTACGAGCAGTACTTC
CATRRRGEIYEQYF
>TRBJ1-4|-|TRBV28|-
TGTGCCAGCAGCCCGGTGGAGGCCCAGGGGCGCGAAAAACTGTTTTTT
CASSPVEAQGREKLFF
>TRBJ2-1|-|TRBV11-2|-
TGTGCCAGCAGCCACGGACCAGCGGACTACAATGAGCAGTTCTTC
CASSHGPADYNEQFF
>TRBJ1-4|TRBD1|TRBV27|once
TGTGCCAGCAGTCTACAGGGGAGTGAAAAACTGTTTTTT
CASSLQGSEKLFF
>TRBJ2-7|-|TRBV19|-
TGTGCCAGTAGTCACTTAGATGCAACCTACGAGCAGTACTTC
CASSHLDATYEQYF
>TRBJ1-4|-|TRBV19|-
TGTGCCAGTAGTCCGCGACCCTCGGGGACTAATGAAAAACTGTTTTTT
CASSPRPSGTNEKLFF
>TRBJ2-7|-|TRBV10-1|-
TGCGCCAGCAGTGAGGGGAGGAGGGAGCAGTACTTC
CASSEGRREQYF
>TRBJ2-3|-|TRBV7-2|-
TGTGCCAGCAACCATAGGTCTGATACGCAGTATTTT
CASNHRSDTQYF
>TRBJ1-2|-|TRBV28|-
TGTGCCAGCAGACGTCAGGGATTAGCTAACTATGGCTACACCTTC
CASRRQGLANYGYTF
>TRBJ1-5|TRBD1|TRBV6-6|few
TGTGCCAGCACCTTACAGGGGGATCAGCCCCAGCATTTT
CASTLQGDQPQHF
>TRBJ2-5|-|TRBV7-6|-
TGTGCCAGCAGCTTAGCGCAGGGGCAGTTGGGAGAGACCCAGTACTTC
CASSLAQGQLGETQYF
>TRBJ2-3|TRBD2|TRBV30|once
TGTGCCTGGAGTTCCCGGTTTAGCGGGAGGGCCGTTAATACGCAGTATTTT
CAWSSRFSGRAVNTQYF
>TRBJ1-2|TRBD1|TRBV2|-
TGTGCCAGCAGTGGAGCCACGGACAGGGTGCGAGGCTACACCTTC
CASSGATDRVRGYTF
>TRBJ1-5|-|TRBV19|-
TGTGCCAGTAGTATAGATGGGAGCAATCAGCCCCAGCATTTT
CASSIDGSNQPQHF
>TRBJ2-7|TRBD2|TRBV28|-
TGTGCCAGCAGACCGAGACTAGCGGGTACCTACGAGCAGTACTTC
CASRPRLAGTYEQYF
>TRBJ2-2|TRBD2|TRBV7-8|-
TGTGCCAGCAGCTTTTTCACTAGCGCAAAGAACACCGGGGAGCTGTTTTTT
CASSFFTSAKNTGELFF